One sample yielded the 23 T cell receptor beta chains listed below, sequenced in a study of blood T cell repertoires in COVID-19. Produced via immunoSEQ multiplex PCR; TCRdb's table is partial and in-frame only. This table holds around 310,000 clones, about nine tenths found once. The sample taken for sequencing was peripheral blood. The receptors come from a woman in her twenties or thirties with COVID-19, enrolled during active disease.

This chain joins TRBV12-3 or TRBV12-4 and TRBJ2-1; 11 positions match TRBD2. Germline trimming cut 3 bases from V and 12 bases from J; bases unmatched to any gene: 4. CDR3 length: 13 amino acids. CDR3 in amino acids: CASSFTSGSGQFF. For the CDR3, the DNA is TGTGCCAGCAGTTTTACTAGCGGGAGTGGGCAGTTCTTC.

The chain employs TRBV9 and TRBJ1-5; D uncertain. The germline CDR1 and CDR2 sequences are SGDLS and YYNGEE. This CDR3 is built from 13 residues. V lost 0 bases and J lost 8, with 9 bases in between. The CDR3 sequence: CASSVDPLEPQHF. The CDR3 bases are TGTGCCAGCAGCGTAGACCCTCTAGAGCCCCAGCATTTT. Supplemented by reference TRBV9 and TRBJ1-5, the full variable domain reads DSGVTQTPKHLITATGQRVTLRCSPRSGDLSVYWYQQSLDQGLQFLIQYYNGEERAKGNILERFSAQQFPDLHSELNLSSLELGDSALYFCASSVDPLEPQHFGDGTRLSIL.

CDR3 sequence reads: CAISPGQLYGYTF. The CDR3 region has the DNA TGTGCCATCTCCCCGGGACAGCTCTATGGCTACACCTTC. The chain joins TRBV15 to TRBJ1-2; 7 bases agree with TRBD1. The CDR3 contains 13 residues. V lost 10 bases, J lost 4 bases, and 9 bases stayed unmatched. Germline V gene sequence: CDR1 LNHNV, CDR2 YYDKDF (reference sequence).

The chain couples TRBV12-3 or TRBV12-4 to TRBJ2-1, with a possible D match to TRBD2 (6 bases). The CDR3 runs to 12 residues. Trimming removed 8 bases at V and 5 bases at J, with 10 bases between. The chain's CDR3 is CASGRGNNEQFF. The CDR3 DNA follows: TGTGCCAGCGGTCGGGGGAACAATGAGCAGTTCTTC.

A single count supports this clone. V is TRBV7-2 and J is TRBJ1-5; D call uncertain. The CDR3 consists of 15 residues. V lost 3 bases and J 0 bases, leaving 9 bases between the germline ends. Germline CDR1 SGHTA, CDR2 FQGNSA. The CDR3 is CASSFFGYSNQPQHF. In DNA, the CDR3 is TGTGCCAGCAGCTTTTTCGGGTATAGCAATCAGCCCCAGCATTTT.

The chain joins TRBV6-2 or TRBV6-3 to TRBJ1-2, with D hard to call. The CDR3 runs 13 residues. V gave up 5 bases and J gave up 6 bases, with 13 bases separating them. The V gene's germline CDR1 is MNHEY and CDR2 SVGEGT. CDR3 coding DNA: TGTGCCAGCAGTCCCTGGACGGGGAATGGCTACACCTTC. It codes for CASSPWTGNGYTF.

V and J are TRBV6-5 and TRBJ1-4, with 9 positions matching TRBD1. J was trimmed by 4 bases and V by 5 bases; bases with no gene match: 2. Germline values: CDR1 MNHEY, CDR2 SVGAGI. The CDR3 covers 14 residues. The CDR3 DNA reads TGTGCCAGCAGTAGGACAGGGGTTAATGAAAAACTGTTTTTT. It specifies CASSRTGVNEKLFF.

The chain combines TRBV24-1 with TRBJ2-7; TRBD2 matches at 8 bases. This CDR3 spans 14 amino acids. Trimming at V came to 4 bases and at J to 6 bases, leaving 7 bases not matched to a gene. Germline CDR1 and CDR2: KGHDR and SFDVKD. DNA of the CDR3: TGTGCCACCAGTGACCCGGGACTAGGAGCCGAGCAGTACTTC. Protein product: CATSDPGLGAEQYF.

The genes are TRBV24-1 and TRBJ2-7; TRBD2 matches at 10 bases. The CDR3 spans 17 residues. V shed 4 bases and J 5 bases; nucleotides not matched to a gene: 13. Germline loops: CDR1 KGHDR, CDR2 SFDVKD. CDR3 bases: TGTGCCACCAGTGAAGGCGCTAGCGGGAGCAAAAGGAACGAGCAGTACTTC. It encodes CATSEGASGSKRNEQYF.

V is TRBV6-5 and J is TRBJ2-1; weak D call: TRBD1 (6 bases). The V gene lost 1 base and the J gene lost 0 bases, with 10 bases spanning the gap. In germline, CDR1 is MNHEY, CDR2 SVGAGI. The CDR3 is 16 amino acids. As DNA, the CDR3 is TGTGCCAGCAGTTACTTCGGGACACTCTCCTACAATGAGCAGTTCTTC. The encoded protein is CASSYFGTLSYNEQFF.

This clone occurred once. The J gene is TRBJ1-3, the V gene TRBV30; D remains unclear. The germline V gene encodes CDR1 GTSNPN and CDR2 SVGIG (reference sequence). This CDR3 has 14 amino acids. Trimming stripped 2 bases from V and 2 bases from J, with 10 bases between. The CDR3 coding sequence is TGTGCCTGGAGTTTCGCAGTGACTGGAAACACCATATATTTT. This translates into CAWSFAVTGNTIYF.

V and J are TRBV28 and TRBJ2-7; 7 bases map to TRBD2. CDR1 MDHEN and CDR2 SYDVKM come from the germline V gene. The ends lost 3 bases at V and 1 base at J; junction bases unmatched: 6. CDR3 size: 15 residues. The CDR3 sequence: CASSFRGRTSYEQYF. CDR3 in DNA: TGTGCCAGCAGTTTTCGCGGGAGAACGTCCTACGAGCAGTACTTC.

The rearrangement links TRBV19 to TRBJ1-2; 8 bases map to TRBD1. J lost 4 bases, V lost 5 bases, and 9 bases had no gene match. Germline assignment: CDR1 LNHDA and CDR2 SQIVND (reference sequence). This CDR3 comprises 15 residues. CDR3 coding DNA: TGTGCCAGTAGTGTCCGGGACAGGCTCGGCTATGGCTACACCTTC. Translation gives CASSVRDRLGYGYTF.

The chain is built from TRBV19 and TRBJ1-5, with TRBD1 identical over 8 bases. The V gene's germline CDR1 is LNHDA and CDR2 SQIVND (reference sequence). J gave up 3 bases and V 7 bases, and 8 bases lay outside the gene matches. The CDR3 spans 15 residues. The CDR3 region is CASNRDRPTNQPQHF. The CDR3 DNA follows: TGTGCCAGTAACCGGGACAGGCCGACCAATCAGCCCCAGCATTTT.

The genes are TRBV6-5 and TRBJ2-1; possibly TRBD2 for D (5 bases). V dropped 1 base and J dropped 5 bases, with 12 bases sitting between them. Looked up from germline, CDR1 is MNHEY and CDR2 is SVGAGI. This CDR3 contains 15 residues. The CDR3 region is CASSYLRAPHNEQFF. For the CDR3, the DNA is TGTGCCAGCAGTTACTTGAGGGCCCCGCACAATGAGCAGTTCTTC.

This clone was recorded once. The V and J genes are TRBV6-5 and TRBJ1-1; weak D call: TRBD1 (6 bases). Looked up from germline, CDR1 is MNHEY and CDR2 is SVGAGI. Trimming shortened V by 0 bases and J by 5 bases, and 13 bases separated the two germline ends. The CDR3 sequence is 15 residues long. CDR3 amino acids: CASSYSGGGGTEAFF. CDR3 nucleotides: TGTGCCAGCAGTTACTCCGGGGGAGGGGGAACTGAAGCTTTCTTT.

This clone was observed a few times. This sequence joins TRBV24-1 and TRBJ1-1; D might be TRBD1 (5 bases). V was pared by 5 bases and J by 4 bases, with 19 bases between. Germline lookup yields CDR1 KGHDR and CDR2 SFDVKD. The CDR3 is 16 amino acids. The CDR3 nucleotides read TGTGCCACCAGTGCCACTGGGGGGGGAGGGAGCACTGAAGCTTTCTTT. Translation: CATSATGGGGSTEAFF.

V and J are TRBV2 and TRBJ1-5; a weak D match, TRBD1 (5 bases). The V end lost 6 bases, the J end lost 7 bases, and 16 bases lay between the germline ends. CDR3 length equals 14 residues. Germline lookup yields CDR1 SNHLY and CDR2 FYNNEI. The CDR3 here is CASSGSGGAQPQHF. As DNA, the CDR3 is TGTGCCAGCAGCGGTTCAGGAGGGGCCCAGCCCCAGCATTTT.

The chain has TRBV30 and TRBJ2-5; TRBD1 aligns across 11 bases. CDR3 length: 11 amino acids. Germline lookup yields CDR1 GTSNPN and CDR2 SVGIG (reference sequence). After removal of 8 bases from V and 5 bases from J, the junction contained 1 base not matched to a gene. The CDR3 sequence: CARDRGETQYF. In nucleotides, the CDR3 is TGTGCCCGGGACAGGGGGGAGACCCAGTACTTC.

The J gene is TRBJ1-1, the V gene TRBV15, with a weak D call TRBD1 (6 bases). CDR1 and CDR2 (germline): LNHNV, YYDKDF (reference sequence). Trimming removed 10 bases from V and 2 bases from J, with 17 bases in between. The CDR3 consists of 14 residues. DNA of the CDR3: TGTGCCAGCAAGGGGGACACCCACAACACTGAAGCTTTCTTT. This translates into CASKGDTHNTEAFF.

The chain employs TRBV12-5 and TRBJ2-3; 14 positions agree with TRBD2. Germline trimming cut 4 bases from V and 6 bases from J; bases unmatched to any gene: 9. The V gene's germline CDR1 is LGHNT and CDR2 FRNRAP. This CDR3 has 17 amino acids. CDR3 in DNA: TGTGCTAGTGGTTCGACTAGCGGGAGGGCCATAACGGATACGCAGTATTTT. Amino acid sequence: CASGSTSGRAITDTQYF. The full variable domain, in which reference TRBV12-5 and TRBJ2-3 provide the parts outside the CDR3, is DARVTQTPRHKVTEMGQEVTMRCQPILGHNTVFWYRQTMMQGLELLAYFRNRAPLDDSGMPKDRFSAEMPDATLATLKIQPSEPRDSAVYFCASGSTSGRAITDTQYFGPGTRLTVL.

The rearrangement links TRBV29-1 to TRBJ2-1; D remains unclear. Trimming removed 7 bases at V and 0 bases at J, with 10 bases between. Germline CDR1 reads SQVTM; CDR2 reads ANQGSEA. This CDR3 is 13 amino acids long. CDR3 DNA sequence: TGCAGCGCTATAAGGAGCTCCTACAATGAGCAGTTCTTC. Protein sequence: CSAIRSSYNEQFF.

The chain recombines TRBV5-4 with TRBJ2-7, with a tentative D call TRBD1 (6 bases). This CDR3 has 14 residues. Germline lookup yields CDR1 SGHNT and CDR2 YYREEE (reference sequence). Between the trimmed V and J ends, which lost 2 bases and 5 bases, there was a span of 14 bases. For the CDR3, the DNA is TGTGCCAGCAGCTTAGGGCAGGGGATCAACGAGCAGTACTTC. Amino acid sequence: CASSLGQGINEQYF.